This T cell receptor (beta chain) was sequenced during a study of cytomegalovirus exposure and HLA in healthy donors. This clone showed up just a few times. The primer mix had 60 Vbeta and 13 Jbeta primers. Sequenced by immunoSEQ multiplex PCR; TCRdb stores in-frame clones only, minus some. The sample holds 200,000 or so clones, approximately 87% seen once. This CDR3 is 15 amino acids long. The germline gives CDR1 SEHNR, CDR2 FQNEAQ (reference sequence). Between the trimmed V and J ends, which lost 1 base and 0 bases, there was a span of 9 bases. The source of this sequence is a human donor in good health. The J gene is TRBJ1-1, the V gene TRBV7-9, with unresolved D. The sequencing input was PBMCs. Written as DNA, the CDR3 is TGTGCCAGCAGCTTAGATTCGGGGATGAACACTGAAGCTTTCTTT. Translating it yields CASSLDSGMNTEAFF.